The entry that follows covers one T cell receptor (beta chain) sequence. Its antigen is unknown. The sample comes from a study of T cell repertoires in cytomegalovirus infection. Across the whole study: Well-studied HLA-B-restricted CMV epitopes were used in the study alongside recently identified HLA-C-restricted ones. CMV infection plus the matching HLA type was flagged by public TCR beta signatures. Findings and limits, study-wide: The study identified carriers of CMV plus the relevant HLA from cumulative public TCR beta family frequency. In two of eight donors, the top clonotype was HLA-C-restricted CMV-specific.

The V end lost 6 bases, the J end lost 4 bases, and 13 bases lay between the germline ends. This CDR3 comprises 14 residues. The germline CDR1 and CDR2 sequences are MNHNY and SVGAGI (reference sequence). TCRdb analysed the reads with MiXCR anew, one entry per CDR3 protein. The sample lists around 39,000 distinct CDR3 sequences; just over 50% were seen once. This TCR derives from a human donor in good health (CMV status not recorded). Some clones in this sample may be carry-over from other donors' samples. This sequence joins TRBV6-6 and TRBJ1-5; maybe TRBD1 (6 bases). Sequenced material: CD8+ T cells from cultured PBMCs, taken from culture after CMV antigen stimulation. CDR3 protein: CASSRDIGNQPQHF. CDR3 coding DNA: TGTGCCAGCAGCAGGGACATCGGTAATCAGCCCCAGCATTTT.